The rows below give T cell receptor beta chains drawn from one sample of a study of identical twins. TCRdb reprocessed the 5' RACE reads with MiXCR, giving one entry per CDR3 protein. The sample has some 710,000 distinct CDR3 sequences, 6.1% seen once. The specimen sequenced was naive T cells sorted from blood. These receptors all stem from a man aged 18 to 30 in good health. The CDR3 runs from the conserved cysteine through the conserved F or W. A D gene is named only where the DNA matches it firmly. Size values are once, few and many counts, or a class for expanded clones, and some rows have none.

>-|few|TRBJ1-2|14|TRBV6-1
TGTGCCAGCAGTCAACAGGGCTTTGACTATGGCTACACCTTC
CASSQQGFDYGYTF
>TRBD1|many|TRBJ2-1|16|TRBV29-1
TGCAGCGTTGACCCCCGGGGAGGACAGGGGTTTGATGAGCAGTTCTTC
CSVDPRGGQGFDEQFF
>TRBD2|once|TRBJ2-7|19|TRBV6-1
TGTGCCAGCAGGAATACCGGGACAGGGATTACTAGCGGGAGTCCCGAGCAGTACTTC
CASRNTGTGITSGSPEQYF
>TRBD2|few|TRBJ2-3|15|TRBV6-1
TGTGCCAGCAGTGAATGGGAGGGCCGCGCAGATACGCAGTATTTT
CASSEWEGRADTQYF
>-|once|TRBJ2-5|13|TRBV7-9
TGTGCCAGCAGTCAGGACACCGCAGGGACCCAGTACTTC
CASSQDTAGTQYF
>-|few|TRBJ2-5|15|TRBV27
TGTGCCAGCAGTTCTGGGCCTCTTACACGGGAGACCCAGTACTTC
CASSSGPLTRETQYF
>-|few|TRBJ1-5|17|TRBV6-5
TGTGCCAGCAGTTACTCAGGAGCCGCGGGGGGCAATCAGCCCCAGCATTTT
CASSYSGAAGGNQPQHF
>TRBD1|few|TRBJ1-2|15|TRBV18
TGTGCCAGCTCACCAGAGTCTCGGGGACAGGGTGGCTACACCTTC
CASSPESRGQGGYTF
>-|-|TRBJ1-1|13|TRBV12-3/TRBV12-4
TGTGCCAGCAGCCTAGCGGGGGGATGGGAAGCTTTCTTT
CASSLAGGWEAFF
>TRBD1|many|TRBJ1-4|16|TRBV5-1
TGCGCCAGCAGCTTGGGGATTGAGGACAGGGGTGAAAAACTGTTTTTT
CASSLGIEDRGEKLFF
>-|many|TRBJ2-3|15|TRBV4-2
TGTGCCAGCAGCCAAGGACTAGTAGAAACAGATACGCAGTATTTT
CASSQGLVETDTQYF
>TRBD2|many|TRBJ2-1|15|TRBV20-1
TGCAGTGCTAGACTACTGAGCGGGAGGAACAATGAGCAGTTCTTC
CSARLLSGRNNEQFF
>-|-|TRBJ2-2|12|TRBV29-1
TGCAGCGTCCTATTGAACACCGGGGAGCTGTTTTTT
CSVLLNTGELFF
>TRBD1|many|TRBJ1-5|15|TRBV6-1
TGTGCCAGCAGGCGCCGGACAGGGGATGGTCAGCCCCAGCATTTT
CASRRRTGDGQPQHF
>-|few|TRBJ2-5|14|TRBV7-7
TGTGCCAGCAGCTTAGGTTCTGAAAAAGAGACCCAGTACTTC
CASSLGSEKETQYF
>TRBD2|many|TRBJ2-2|14|TRBV20-1
TGCAGTGCTAGCACTAGCGGAAACACCGGGGAGCTGTTTTTT
CSASTSGNTGELFF
>-|few|TRBJ1-3|12|TRBV28
TGTGCCAGCAGCTGGGGGGGACTCACCATATATTTT
CASSWGGLTIYF
>-|few|TRBJ2-3|14|TRBV10-3
TGTGCCACGAGGTCACTAGAATATGGAGATACGCAGTATTTT
CATRSLEYGDTQYF
>TRBD2|many|TRBJ2-1|14|TRBV6-2/TRBV6-3
TGTGCCAGCAGGGATCCGGGACTAGCAAATGAGCAGTTCTTC
CASRDPGLANEQFF
>-|few|TRBJ1-1|12|TRBV29-1
TGCAGCGTGCCGGACGGGGGGAGTGAAGCTTTCTTT
CSVPDGGSEAFF
>TRBD2|-|TRBJ2-3|16|TRBV20-1
TGCAGTGCGGGCGGGCTAGCGGGAGTAGGGTCAGATACGCAGTATTTT
CSAGGLAGVGSDTQYF
>-|-|TRBJ2-2|15|TRBV5-4
TGTGCCAGCACCTTCTCCCTCTGGGACACCGGGGAGCTGTTTTTT
CASTFSLWDTGELFF
>-|many|TRBJ2-5|15|TRBV7-8
TGTGCCAGCACTCTCCGGGGCAAATTCCAAGAGACCCAGTACTTC
CASTLRGKFQETQYF
>-|few|TRBJ2-3|16|TRBV3-1
TGTGCCAGCACCAAGACCCCCCGACGTCGCACAGATACGCAGTATTTT
CASTKTPRRRTDTQYF
>-|many|TRBJ2-7|16|TRBV20-1
TGCAGTGCTAGTTCTCGGGAGCAGGGGGTGGTCCACGAGCAGTACTTC
CSASSREQGVVHEQYF
>-|-|TRBJ1-2|15|TRBV10-3
TGTGCCACCCGGTTAGGGGCCTTAGCTAACTATGGCTACACCTTC
CATRLGALANYGYTF
>TRBD1|-|TRBJ2-7|15|TRBV12-3/TRBV12-4
TGTGCCAGCAGTTTTGGACAGGGAGGTTTGGACGAGCAGTACTTC
CASSFGQGGLDEQYF
>-|many|TRBJ1-2|14|TRBV6-5
TGTGCCAGCAGTTTCGGTTCCCCTAACTATGGCTACACCTTC
CASSFGSPNYGYTF
>-|many|TRBJ2-1|17|TRBV20-1
TGCAGTGCTAGACCCCCAGCCTCGCTAGCTGCCTACAATGAGCAGTTCTTC
CSARPPASLAAYNEQFF
>-|-|TRBJ2-2|13|TRBV7-2
TGTGCCAGCAGCTTTGACGGAGGCGGGGAGCTGTTTTTT
CASSFDGGGELFF
>TRBD2|-|TRBJ2-4|20|TRBV2
TGTGCCAGCAGTGACGCCCTCCTAGCGGGAGGGCCGTTTGCCAAAAACATTCAGTACTTC
CASSDALLAGGPFAKNIQYF
>-|many|TRBJ1-3|14|TRBV10-2
TGCGCCAGCTCCCTCAAGGGATCTGGAAACACCATATATTTT
CASSLKGSGNTIYF
>-|few|TRBJ1-6|13|TRBV11-2
TGTGCCAGCAGCGTTCAGGGGAATTCACCCCTCCACTTT
CASSVQGNSPLHF
>TRBD2|few|TRBJ2-5|16|TRBV9
TGTGCCAGCAGCGTCCTGCCAAGCGGGAGTATCGAGACCCAGTACTTC
CASSVLPSGSIETQYF
>-|many|TRBJ1-5|13|TRBV15
TGTGCCACCAGTCACGAAATAGATCAGCCCCAGCATTTT
CATSHEIDQPQHF
>-|many|TRBJ2-5|15|TRBV5-1
TGCGCCAGCAGCTTGGGCAGGGGTTTTCAAGAGACCCAGTACTTC
CASSLGRGFQETQYF
>-|-|TRBJ1-6|13|TRBV5-1
TGCGCCAGCATCTCCAAGGGAAATTCACCCCTCCACTTT
CASISKGNSPLHF
>-|-|TRBJ2-5|16|TRBV6-2/TRBV6-3
TGTGCCAGCACTTCACCTACCTGGGGGACCCAAGAGACCCAGTACTTC
CASTSPTWGTQETQYF
>-|many|TRBJ2-5|15|TRBV29-1
TGCAGCGTTGTGGACACAACATCCCGCCAAGAGACCCAGTACTTC
CSVVDTTSRQETQYF
>TRBD2|many|TRBJ2-3|14|TRBV29-1
TGCAGCGTTGAGATGGCGGGAGGCCTAGATACGCAGTATTTT
CSVEMAGGLDTQYF
>-|many|TRBJ1-2|15|TRBV27
TGTGCCAGCAGTGATAGGCGCGATACTAACTATGGCTACACCTTC
CASSDRRDTNYGYTF
>TRBD2|-|TRBJ2-1|17|TRBV14
TGTGCCAGCAGCCACCCACTTGCGGGAGGGCCTCCCCATGAGCAGTTCTTC
CASSHPLAGGPPHEQFF
>-|-|TRBJ2-7|13|TRBV10-3
TGTGCCATCACCGACTCAAGCTCCTACGAGCAGTACTTC
CAITDSSSYEQYF
>TRBD1|many|TRBJ1-6|13|TRBV20-1
TGCAGTGCTATCACAGGGGAAGATTCACCCCTCCACTTT
CSAITGEDSPLHF
>-|few|TRBJ2-7|13|TRBV20-1
TGCAGCATCAAAGAAGGGACTTTCTACGAGCAGTACTTC
CSIKEGTFYEQYF
>TRBD2|-|TRBJ2-3|20|TRBV6-2/TRBV6-3
TGTGCCAGCAGTTTTCCCGTTTGGGGACTAGCGGTTTCTAGCACAGATACGCAGTATTTT
CASSFPVWGLAVSSTDTQYF
>TRBD1|many|TRBJ2-7|13|TRBV20-1
TGCAGTGCTTCCGGGACAGGGATCTACGAGCAGTACTTC
CSASGTGIYEQYF
>-|-|TRBJ1-1|15|TRBV7-9
TGTGCCAGCAGCTTACTAGGGGCGGGAAACACTGAAGCTTTCTTT
CASSLLGAGNTEAFF
>-|few|TRBJ1-6|17|TRBV4-2
TGTGCCAGCAGCCAAGATCGGAGGGGGAGAAATAATTCACCCCTCCACTTT
CASSQDRRGRNNSPLHF
>TRBD2|many|TRBJ2-1|15|TRBV20-1
TGCAGTGCTAGACCCGGGACTAGCGCTTACAATGAGCAGTTCTTC
CSARPGTSAYNEQFF
>TRBD2|many|TRBJ2-1|15|TRBV20-1
TGCAGTGCGGGACTACTAGCGGGAGAACCTAATGAGCAGTTCTTC
CSAGLLAGEPNEQFF
>TRBD2|many|TRBJ2-3|15|TRBV7-2
TGTGCCAGCAGAACCGCGGGAGGGGGGACAGATACGCAGTATTTT
CASRTAGGGTDTQYF